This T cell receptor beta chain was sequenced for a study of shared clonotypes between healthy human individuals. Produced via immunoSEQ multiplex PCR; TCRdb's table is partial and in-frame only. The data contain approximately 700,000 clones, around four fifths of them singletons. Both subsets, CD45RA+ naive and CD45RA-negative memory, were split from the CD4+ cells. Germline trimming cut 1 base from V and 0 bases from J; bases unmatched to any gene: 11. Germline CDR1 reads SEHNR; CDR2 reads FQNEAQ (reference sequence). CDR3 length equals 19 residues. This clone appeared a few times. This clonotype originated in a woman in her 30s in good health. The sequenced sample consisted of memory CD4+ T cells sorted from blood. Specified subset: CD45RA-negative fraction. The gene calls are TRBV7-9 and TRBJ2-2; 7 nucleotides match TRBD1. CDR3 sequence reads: CASSLVNRGPLANTGELFF. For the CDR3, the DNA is TGTGCCAGCAGCTTAGTCAACAGGGGACCTCTCGCGAACACCGGGGAGCTGTTTTTT. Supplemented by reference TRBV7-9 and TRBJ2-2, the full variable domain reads DTGVSQNPRHKITKRGQNVTFRCDPISEHNRLYWYRQTLGQGPEFLTYFQNEAQLEKSRLLSDRFSAERPKGSFSTLEIQRTEQGDSAMYLCASSLVNRGPLANTGELFFGEGSRLTVL.